One and the same sample provided the 17 T cell receptor beta chains below, sequenced in a study of T cells in Graves' hyperthyroidism and ophthalmopathy. Amplification targeted TCR beta CDR3 regions from RNA transcripts. HTBI primers were used for first-round RT-PCR of the TCR CDR3. TCRdb reprocessed the multiplex PCR reads via MiXCR and lists one record per CDR3 protein. The profile shows approximately 360,000 distinct CDR3 sequences, approximately 25% of them singletons. What was sequenced was blood. The receptors stem from a man in his forties or fifties with Graves' hyperthyroidism.

This clonotype was counted a few times. The chain joins TRBV6-1 to TRBJ2-1; 15 nucleotides align to TRBD2. V gave up 3 bases and J gave up 6 bases; unmatched junction bases: 3. From germline, CDR1 is MNHNS and CDR2 SASEGT. This CDR3 is built from 16 residues. The CDR3 region has the DNA TGTGCCAGCAGTGATCGGACTAGCGGGAGGGCCAATGAGCAGTTCTTC. This encodes CASSDRTSGRANEQFF.

The CDR3 here is CASSSHSGGPSYEQYF. CDR3 coding DNA: TGTGCCAGCAGTTCCCATTCGGGAGGGCCTTCCTACGAGCAGTACTTC. This rearrangement joins TRBV6-2 or TRBV6-3 to TRBJ2-7, with TRBD2 matching 8 bases. Trimming removed 4 bases from V and 1 base from J; junction bases left unmatched: 9. This CDR3 has 16 residues. The germline V gene has CDR1 MNHEY and CDR2 SVGEGT.

As regards this clonotype: A read error may produce the germline difference seen at one junction end. The chain links TRBV7-2 to TRBJ2-1, with D uncertain. This CDR3 has 13 amino acids. Germline V CDR1 and CDR2: SGHTA, FQGNSA. CDR3 amino acids: CASSFSPGNEQSF. In DNA form, the CDR3 reads TGTGCCAGCAGCTTCTCCCCGGGCAATGAGCAGTCCTTC.

This clonotype was seen a few times. The V and J genes are TRBV3-1 and TRBJ2-7; tentatively, D is TRBD2 (6 bases). The CDR3 has 15 residues. The V end lost 5 bases, the J end lost 3 bases, and 17 bases lay between the germline ends. CDR1 is LGHDT, CDR2 YNNKEL, per germline (reference sequence). The CDR3 reads CASSSGDGSGYEQYF. The DNA of the CDR3 is TGTGCCAGCAGCTCCGGGGACGGGAGTGGCTACGAGCAGTACTTC.

This clonotype has only one observation. A single base separates this from a much larger clone, so it may be a read error. The chain carries TRBV6-2 or TRBV6-3 and TRBJ2-3, with D perhaps matching TRBD1 (6 bases). Germline V gene lookup returns CDR1 MNHEY and CDR2 SVGEGT. There are 14 residues in the CDR3. V lost 6 bases, J lost 1 base, and 11 bases lay in between. The CDR3 DNA reads as TGTGCCAGCAGACCGGGACACCGCACAGATACGCAGTATTTT. This encodes CASRPGHRTDTQYF.

This chain connects TRBV6-1 to TRBJ2-1; TRBD2 matches at 8 bases. The germline gives CDR1 MNHNS, CDR2 SASEGT. The trim removed 1 base at V and 4 bases at J, leaving 6 bases unmatched. This CDR3 has 16 residues. Here the CDR3 reads CASSEGSSGKYNEQFF. CDR3 coding DNA: TGTGCCAGCAGTGAAGGGAGTAGCGGGAAATACAATGAGCAGTTCTTC.

This clonotype was counted many times. The CDR3 loop reads CASSLETAGFEAAKNIQYF. Written as DNA, the CDR3 is TGTGCCAGCAGCTTAGAAACGGCCGGATTTGAGGCCGCCAAAAACATTCAGTACTTC. The chain couples TRBV11-2 to TRBJ2-4; no firm D call. The CDR3 spans 19 residues. Trimming took 0 bases from V and 1 from J, leaving 19 bases between them. Germline CDR1 SGHAT, CDR2 FQNNGV. The complete variable domain, with remaining parts taken from reference TRBV11-2 and TRBJ2-4, reads EAGVAQSPRYKIIEKRQSVAFWCNPISGHATLYWYQQILGQGPKLLIQFQNNGVVDDSQLPKDRFSAERLKGVDSTLKIQPAKLEDSAVYLCASSLETAGFEAAKNIQYFGAGTRLSVL.

The genes are TRBV29-1 and TRBJ1-1, with 12 bases matching TRBD1. This CDR3 spans 16 amino acids. The germline V gene encodes CDR1 SQVTM and CDR2 ANQGSEA. V lost 7 bases to trimming and J lost 1 base; unmatched junction nucleotides: 10. The CDR3 bases are TGCAGCGGGTACCGGGACAGGGGGCGACGGAACACTGAAGCTTTCTTT. It is translated as CSGYRDRGRRNTEAFF.

This clonotype came up once. The V gene is TRBV6-5, the J gene TRBJ1-5; the D is unclear. V was shortened by 3 bases and J by 6 bases, with 9 bases between the two germline ends. Germline values: CDR1 MNHEY, CDR2 SVGAGI. CDR3 length: 13 residues. CDR3 nucleotides: TGTGCCAGCAGTTATTCAAGGTCTCAGCCCCAGCATTTT. Its translation: CASSYSRSQPQHF.

The chain employs TRBV9 and TRBJ2-7; D gene ambiguous. CDR3 length: 14 residues. CDR1 is SGDLS and CDR2 is YYNGEE in the germline V gene. V lost 0 bases, J lost 0 bases, and 7 bases lay in between. The CDR3 DNA reads TGTGCCAGCAGCGTAGGGGAACACTCCTACGAGCAGTACTTC. This gives the protein CASSVGEHSYEQYF.

The rearrangement uses TRBV20-1 and TRBJ2-1, with 11 bases fitting TRBD2. The V gene end was trimmed by 6 bases and the J gene end by 0 bases; junction bases not matched to a gene: 4. CDR1 and CDR2 from the germline V gene are DFQATT and SNEGSKA (reference sequence). The CDR3 totals 15 residues. CDR3 protein: CSARLAGSSYNEQFF. CDR3 DNA: TGCAGTGCCAGACTAGCGGGGAGCTCCTACAATGAGCAGTTCTTC.

The gene calls are TRBV9 and TRBJ1-2; 7 bases line up with TRBD1. The CDR3 loop spans 14 amino acids. With V trimmed by 3 bases and J by 4 bases, 6 bases remained unmatched. The germline gives CDR1 SGDLS, CDR2 YYNGEE. CDR3 in amino acids: CASSEDDRAYGYTF. CDR3 nucleotides: TGTGCCAGCAGCGAGGATGACAGGGCCTATGGCTACACCTTC. Variable domain in full (rest from reference TRBV9 and TRBJ1-2): DSGVTQTPKHLITATGQRVTLRCSPRSGDLSVYWYQQSLDQGLQFLIQYYNGEERAKGNILERFSAQQFPDLHSELNLSSLELGDSALYFCASSEDDRAYGYTFGSGTRLTVV.

J is TRBJ1-5 and V is TRBV20-1; no clear D gene. This CDR3 is built from 14 residues. Germline CDR1 reads DFQATT; CDR2 reads SNEGSKA (reference sequence). Deletions cut 5 bases from V and 0 bases from J, with 11 bases between. As DNA, the CDR3 is TGCAGTGCTGGAAGAGGTGATAGCAATCAGCCCCAGCATTTT. This codes for CSAGRGDSNQPQHF.

V is TRBV11-2 and J is TRBJ2-5, with D maybe TRBD2 (5 bases). The CDR3 sequence is 12 residues long. From germline, CDR1 is SGHAT and CDR2 FQNNGV. V was shortened by 5 bases and J by 5 bases, with 9 bases between the two germline ends. CDR3 protein: CASSRGDETQYF. CDR3 nucleotide sequence: TGTGCCAGCAGCCGGGGAGATGAGACCCAGTACTTC.

The rearrangement links TRBV20-1 to TRBJ2-7, with 7 bases fitting TRBD2. In germline, CDR1 is DFQATT, CDR2 SNEGSKA (reference sequence). The CDR3 length is 14 residues. J was trimmed by 0 bases and V by 6 bases; bases with no gene match: 8. The DNA for the CDR3 is TGCAGTGCCCAGCGCGGGGGAAGCTCCTACGAGCAGTACTTC. This translates into CSAQRGGSSYEQYF.

This rearrangement joins TRBV12-3 or TRBV12-4 to TRBJ2-7, with TRBD1 matching 10 bases. J lost 3 bases, V lost 1 base, and 3 bases had no gene match. The CDR3 is 15 residues long. CDR3 nucleotide sequence: TGTGCCAGCAGTTTAGGGACAGGGGGGGTCTACGAGCAGTACTTC. This encodes CASSLGTGGVYEQYF.

This rearrangement joins TRBV7-9 to TRBJ2-2, with 9 bases identical to TRBD1. The CDR3 has 15 residues. J gave up 5 bases and V 7 bases, and 8 bases lay outside the gene matches. The V gene's germline CDR1 is SEHNR and CDR2 FQNEAQ (reference sequence). The CDR3, as DNA: TGTGCCAGCACCCTGACAGGGGGTGATACCGGGGAGCTGTTTTTT. Translating it yields CASTLTGGDTGELFF.